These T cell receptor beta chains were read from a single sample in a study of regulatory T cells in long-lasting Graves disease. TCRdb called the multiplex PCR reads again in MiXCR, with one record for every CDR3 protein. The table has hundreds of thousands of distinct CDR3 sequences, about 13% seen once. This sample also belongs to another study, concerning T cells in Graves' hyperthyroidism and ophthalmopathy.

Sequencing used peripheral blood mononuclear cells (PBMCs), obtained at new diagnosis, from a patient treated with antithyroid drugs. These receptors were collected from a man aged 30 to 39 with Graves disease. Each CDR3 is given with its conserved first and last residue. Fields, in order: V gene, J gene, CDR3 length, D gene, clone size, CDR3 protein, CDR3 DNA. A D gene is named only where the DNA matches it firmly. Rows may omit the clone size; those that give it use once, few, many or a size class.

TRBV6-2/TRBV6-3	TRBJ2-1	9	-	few	CASSERFTF	TGTGCCAGCAGTGAAAGGTTCACATTC
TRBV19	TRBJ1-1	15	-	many	CASTFFGLPNTEAFF	TGTGCCAGTACGTTTTTTGGGCTCCCGAACACTGAAGCTTTCTTT
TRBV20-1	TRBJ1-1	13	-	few	CSALRGGNTEAFF	TGCAGTGCTCTTCGCGGAGGGAACACTGAAGCTTTCTTT
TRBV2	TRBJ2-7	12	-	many	CASIRGPYEQYF	TGTGCCAGCATCCGGGGCCCCTACGAGCAGTACTTC
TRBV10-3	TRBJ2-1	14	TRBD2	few	CATTTSGDHNEQFF	TGTGCCACGACGACTAGCGGGGACCACAATGAGCAGTTCTTC
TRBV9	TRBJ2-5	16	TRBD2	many	CASSVGTSGPQETQYF	TGTGCCAGCAGCGTAGGGACTAGCGGGCCCCAAGAGACCCAGTACTTC
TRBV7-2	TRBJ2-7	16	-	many	CASSLAENRVSYEQYF	TGTGCCAGCAGCTTAGCCGAAAACAGGGTTTCCTACGAGCAGTACTTC
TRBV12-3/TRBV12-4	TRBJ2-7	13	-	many	CASSDDSAFEQYF	TGTGCCAGCAGTGACGACAGTGCGTTTGAGCAGTACTTC
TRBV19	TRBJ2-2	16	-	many	CASSPDDTPNTGELFF	TGTGCCAGTAGTCCCGATGACACCCCGAACACCGGGGAGCTGTTTTTT
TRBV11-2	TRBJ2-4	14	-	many	CASSPVFGTDIQYF	TGTGCCAGCAGCCCGGTCTTTGGGACTGACATTCAGTACTTC
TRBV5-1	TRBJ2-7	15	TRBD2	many	CASSSSSGPSYEQYF	TGCGCCAGCAGCTCGTCTAGCGGTCCCTCCTACGAGCAGTACTTC
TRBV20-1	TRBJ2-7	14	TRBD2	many	CSARGSSGFYEQYF	TGCAGTGCTCGGGGCAGTAGCGGGTTTTACGAGCAGTACTTC
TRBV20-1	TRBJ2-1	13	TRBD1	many	CSAPTGAYNEQFF	TGCAGTGCACCGACAGGGGCGTACAATGAGCAGTTCTTC
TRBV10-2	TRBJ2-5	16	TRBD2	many	CASSELLAGEEETQYF	TGCGCCAGCAGTGAGTTGCTAGCGGGAGAGGAAGAGACCCAGTACTTC
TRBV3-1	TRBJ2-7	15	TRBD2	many	CASSQGTSGGGRQYF	TGTGCCAGCAGCCAAGGAACTAGCGGGGGCGGCAGGCAGTACTTC
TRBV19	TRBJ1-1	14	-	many	CASTPPTGYTEAFF	TGTGCCAGTACCCCCCCGACGGGGTACACTGAAGCTTTCTTT
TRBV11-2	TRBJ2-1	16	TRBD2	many	CASSRGRRLTYNEQFF	TGTGCCAGCAGCCGCGGGAGGCGTTTAACCTACAATGAGCAGTTCTTC
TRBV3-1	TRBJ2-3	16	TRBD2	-	CASSLTASGLTDTQYF	TGTGCCAGCAGCCTGACTGCTAGCGGGCTCACAGATACGCAGTATTTT
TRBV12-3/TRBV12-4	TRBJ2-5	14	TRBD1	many	CASSPPTGLETQYF	TGTGCCAGCAGTCCTCCGACAGGGTTGGAGACCCAGTACTTC
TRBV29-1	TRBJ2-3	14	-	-	CSVWRGLSTDTQYF	TGCAGCGTTTGGCGGGGGCTTAGCACAGATACGCAGTATTTT
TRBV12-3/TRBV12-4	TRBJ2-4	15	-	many	CASSLVRGDGIIQYF	TGTGCCAGCAGTTTAGTCAGGGGGGACGGGATCATTCAGTACTTC
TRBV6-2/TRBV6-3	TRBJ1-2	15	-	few	CASSENPAGPYGYAF	TGTGCCAGCAGTGAAAACCCGGCAGGGCCCTATGGCTACGCCTTC
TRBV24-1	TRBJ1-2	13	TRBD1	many	CATSDRTGNGYTF	TGTGCCACCAGTGACCGGACAGGGAATGGCTACACCTTC
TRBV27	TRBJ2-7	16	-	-	CASSLNAKGEAYEQYF	TGTGCCAGCAGTTTAAATGCGAAGGGAGAGGCCTACGAGCAGTACTTC
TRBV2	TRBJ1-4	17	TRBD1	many	CASSTGQGRATNEKLFF	TGTGCCAGCTCTACGGGACAGGGGAGGGCCACGAATGAAAAACTGTTTTTT
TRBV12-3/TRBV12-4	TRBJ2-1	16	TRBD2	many	CASSLGASGRVDEQFF	TGTGCCAGCAGTTTAGGGGCTAGCGGGAGGGTCGATGAGCAGTTCTTC
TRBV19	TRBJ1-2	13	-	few	CASSPVTGGGYTF	TGTGCCAGTAGTCCAGTGACGGGTGGAGGCTACACCTTC
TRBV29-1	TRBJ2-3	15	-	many	CSVGRRYLSTDTQYF	TGCAGCGTTGGACGGCGGTATCTTAGCACAGATACGCAGTATTTT
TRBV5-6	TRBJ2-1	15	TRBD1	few	CASMQTGTGGNEQFF	TGTGCCAGCATGCAAACCGGGACAGGGGGAAATGAGCAGTTCTTC
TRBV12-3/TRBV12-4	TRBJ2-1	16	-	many	CASSLGRFNAYNEQFF	TGTGCCAGCAGTTTAGGGCGGTTCAACGCCTACAATGAGCAGTTCTTC
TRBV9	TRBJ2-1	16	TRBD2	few	CASSVGTSGRRNEQFF	TGTGCCAGCAGCGTAGGGACTAGCGGGAGGAGGAATGAGCAGTTCTTC
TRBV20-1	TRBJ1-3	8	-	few	CSAKDKPF	TGCAGTGCTAAGGACAAGCCTTTT
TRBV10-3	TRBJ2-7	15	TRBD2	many	CAISERSGNSYEQYF	TGTGCCATCAGTGAGAGGAGCGGGAACTCCTACGAGCAGTACTTC
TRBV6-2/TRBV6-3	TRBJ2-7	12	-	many	CASSSQGREQYF	TGTGCCAGCAGTTCCCAGGGTCGGGAGCAGTACTTC
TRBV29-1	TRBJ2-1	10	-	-	CSVGGREQFF	TGCAGCGTTGGAGGAAGGGAGCAGTTCTTC
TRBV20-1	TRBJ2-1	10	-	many	CSGVYNEQFF	TGCAGTGGAGTATACAATGAGCAGTTCTTC
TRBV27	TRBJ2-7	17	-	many	CASSSNGRDRSSYEQYF	TGTGCCAGCAGTTCAAACGGGAGGGACAGGAGCTCCTACGAGCAGTACTTC
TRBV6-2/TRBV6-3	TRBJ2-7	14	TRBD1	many	CASSYHRQGDEQYF	TGTGCCAGCAGTTACCACAGACAGGGAGACGAGCAGTACTTC
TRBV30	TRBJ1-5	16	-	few	CAWSAAGAGRYQPQHF	TGTGCCTGGAGTGCTGCGGGGGCGGGACGGTATCAGCCCCAGCATTTT
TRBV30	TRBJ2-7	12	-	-	CAWSVGTTEQYF	TGTGCCTGGAGTGTAGGTACGACCGAGCAGTACTTC
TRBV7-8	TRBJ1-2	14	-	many	CASSLAVAGRGYTF	TGTGCCAGCAGCTTAGCGGTGGCGGGCCGTGGCTACACCTTC
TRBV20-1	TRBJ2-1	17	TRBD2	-	CSALTSGRLSSYNEQFF	TGCAGTGCCCTGACTAGCGGGAGGCTGAGCTCCTACAATGAGCAGTTCTTC
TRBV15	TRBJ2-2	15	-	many	CATSREVPNTGELFF	TGTGCCACCAGCAGAGAGGTTCCGAACACCGGGGAGCTGTTTTTT
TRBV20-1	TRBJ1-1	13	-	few	CSAIRQTDTEAFF	TGCAGTGCTATCCGACAAACCGACACTGAAGCTTTCTTT
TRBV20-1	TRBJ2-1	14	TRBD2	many	CSAYAGGAYNEQFF	TGCAGTGCATACGCGGGGGGGGCCTACAATGAGCAGTTCTTC
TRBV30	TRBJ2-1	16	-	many	CAWSSGRTLTGNEQFF	TGTGCCTGGAGCTCCGGCCGGACCCTTACGGGCAATGAGCAGTTCTTC
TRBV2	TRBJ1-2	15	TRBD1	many	CASRSLGTALYGYTF	TGTGCCAGCAGATCCCTTGGGACAGCCCTCTATGGCTACACCTTC
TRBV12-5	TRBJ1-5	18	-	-	CASGLVLTHGGRNQPQHF	TGTGCTAGTGGTTTGGTCCTGACACATGGGGGGAGGAATCAGCCCCAGCATTTT
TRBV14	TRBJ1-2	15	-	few	CASSQDRGATWGYTF	TGTGCCAGCAGCCAAGATCGGGGCGCTACTTGGGGCTACACCTTC
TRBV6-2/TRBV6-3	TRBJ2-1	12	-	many	CASTTTGNEQFF	TGTGCCAGCACAACAACAGGGAACGAGCAGTTCTTC
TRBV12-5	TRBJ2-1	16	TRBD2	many	CASGLPLAGVLAEQFF	TGTGCTAGTGGTTTGCCACTAGCGGGAGTCTTGGCCGAGCAGTTCTTC
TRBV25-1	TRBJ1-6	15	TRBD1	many	CASSDQTGGNSPLHF	TGTGCCAGCAGTGACCAGACAGGGGGCAATTCACCCCTCCACTTT
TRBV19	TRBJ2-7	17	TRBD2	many	CASSRTSGTQKTYEQYF	TGTGCCAGTAGCAGGACTAGCGGGACACAAAAAACCTACGAGCAGTACTTC
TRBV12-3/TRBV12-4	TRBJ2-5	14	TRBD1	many	CASSPDRAEETQYF	TGTGCCAGCAGTCCGGACAGGGCTGAAGAGACCCAGTACTTC
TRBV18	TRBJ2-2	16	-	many	CASSPNSATNTGELFF	TGTGCCAGCTCACCCAACAGCGCTACGAACACCGGGGAGCTGTTTTTT